The 23 T cell receptor beta chains reported below all come from one sample, sequenced in a study of post-analysis software for immune sequencing data. Unique molecular identifiers were built into the TCR beta cDNA libraries. MiXCR, run by TCRdb on the PCR reads, gives a single entry per CDR3 protein. The sample consists of 150,000 to 200,000 distinct CDR3 sequences, about 37% of them appearing once. Here the sequenced sample was blood, taken after autologous hematopoietic stem cell transplantation. The source is a girl aged 5 to 17 with multiple sclerosis.

A few counts support this clonotype. For the CDR3, the DNA is TGCAGTGCTAGAGATACGAATCGGGCGCAGTTCTTC. Translated: CSARDTNRAQFF. V usage is TRBV20-1 and J usage is TRBJ2-1; D gene uncertain. Trimming removed 0 bases from V and 12 bases from J, with 12 bases in between. The CDR3 extends over 12 amino acids. CDR1 is DFQATT, CDR2 SNEGSKA, per germline (reference sequence).

In the case of this clonotype: One end of the junction varies from germline; a read error may be responsible. The rearrangement uses TRBV20-1 and TRBJ2-3; possibly TRBD2 for D (5 bases). Germline-derived CDR1 and CDR2 are DFQATT and SNEGSKA (reference sequence). The CDR3 spans 14 residues. The CDR3 loop reads CSAPAEPSTDTRYF. CDR3 bases: TGCAGTGCTCCAGCGGAACCTAGCACAGATACGCGGTATTTT.

This clonotype was counted only a few times. The genes are TRBV6-5 and TRBJ2-3; 8 bases are a match to TRBD2. After removal of 5 bases from V and 4 bases from J, the junction contained 8 bases not matched to a gene. Per germline, CDR1 MNHEY and CDR2 SVGAGI. CDR3 size: 15 residues. DNA of the CDR3: TGTGCCAGCAGTCCCGGGACTAGAGGATCAGATACGCAGTATTTT. Translating it yields CASSPGTRGSDTQYF.

The V call is TRBV6-5, the J call TRBJ1-1; D call uncertain. The CDR3 has 15 residues. V lost 4 bases to trimming and J lost 0 bases, with 12 bases between them. Germline V gene lookup returns CDR1 MNHEY and CDR2 SVGAGI. The CDR3 DNA is TGTGCCAGCAGTTCCGGACGGTTGATGAACACTGAAGCTTTCTTT. Translated, it gives CASSSGRLMNTEAFF.

This clonotype was observed a handful of times. The chain carries TRBV24-1 and TRBJ2-1; possibly TRBD1 for D (5 bases). V lost 9 bases, J lost 4 bases, and 6 bases lay in between. The CDR3 is 11 amino acids. Germline V gives CDR1 KGHDR, CDR2 SFDVKD. The CDR3 nucleotides read TGTGCCACCCAGGGTTACAATGAGCAGTTCTTC. Translation: CATQGYNEQFF.

This clonotype has a handful of counts. J is TRBJ2-7 and V is TRBV6-5; no clear D. CDR1 MNHEY and CDR2 SVGAGI come from the germline V gene. CDR3 size: 14 residues. V lost 6 bases and J lost 4, with 16 bases in between. In DNA, the CDR3 is TGTGCCAGCAGCCCAACCTTGCTGGGGTACGAGCAGTACTTC. This gives the protein CASSPTLLGYEQYF.

The CDR3, as DNA: TGTGCCAGCAGCCCCCAGCAGAACACTGAAGCTTTCTTT. This sequence encodes CASSPQQNTEAFF. The chain employs TRBV9 and TRBJ1-1, with unresolved D. Trimming removed 4 bases from V and 1 base from J, with 8 bases in between. Germline CDR1 and CDR2: SGDLS and YYNGEE. The CDR3 has 13 amino acids.

As concerns this clonotype: The junction and the germline gene differ at one end; a read error may be behind it. The DNA for the CDR3 is TGCGCCAGCCGCCAGGGGCTCGGAGGAGAGACCCAGTACTTC. It encodes CASRQGLGGETQYF. The V call is TRBV4-1, the J call TRBJ2-4; the D gene is possibly TRBD1 (6 bases). The J call may be faulty, since TRBJ2-5 better matches the DNA end. Germline V gene lookup returns CDR1 MGHRA and CDR2 YSYEKL. The CDR3 runs to 14 residues.

The chain uses TRBV6-2 or TRBV6-3 and TRBJ2-7; D unclear. The CDR3 sequence is 13 residues long. CDR1 is MNHEY and CDR2 is SVGEGT in the germline V gene. Trimming stripped 5 bases from V and 2 bases from J, with 10 bases between. The CDR3 DNA reads as TGTGCCAGCAGTAAACAAATAACCTACGAGCAGTACTTC. Its protein product is CASSKQITYEQYF.

This clonotype was seen a handful of times. The rearrangement links TRBV6-1 to TRBJ1-2; unclear D gene. The V end was cut by 2 bases, the J end by 2 bases, with 6 bases between. The CDR3 has 13 residues. Germline CDR1 MNHNS, CDR2 SASEGT. CDR3 in amino acids: CASSERRNYGYTF. The CDR3 nucleotides read TGTGCCAGCAGTGAAAGACGGAACTATGGCTACACCTTC.

CDR3 in amino acids: CASSVEAGDRNEQFF. CDR3 sequence (DNA): TGTGCCAGCAGCGTAGAGGCGGGAGATCGCAATGAGCAGTTCTTC. V and J are TRBV9 and TRBJ2-1, with TRBD2 matching 7 bases. CDR1 SGDLS and CDR2 YYNGEE come from the germline V gene. The ends lost 0 bases at V and 6 bases at J; junction bases unmatched: 6. The CDR3 is made up of 15 amino acids.

CDR3 nucleotides: TGCAGTGCAGATAGCGGGGGGCCCCAGCATTTT. Residues: CSADSGGPQHF. The chain has TRBV20-1 and TRBJ1-5; weak D call: TRBD1 (5 bases). V was cut by 6 bases and J by 9 bases, with 12 bases left in between. Germline V CDR1 and CDR2: DFQATT, SNEGSKA (reference sequence). The CDR3 is 11 amino acids.

This clonotype showed up just a few times. Relative to the germline gene, one junction end is altered; a read error may explain this. The rearrangement links TRBV7-7 to TRBJ2-5; D is perhaps TRBD1 or TRBD2 (5 bases each). The CDR3 has 15 amino acids. Germline V lookup: CDR1 SSHAT, CDR2 FNYEAQ (reference sequence). The CDR3 DNA sequence: TGTGCTAGCAGCCCAGCCGGGGCCCAGCAAGAGACCCAGTACTTC. Its translation is CASSPAGAQQETQYF.

This clonotype showed up just a few times. DNA of the CDR3: TGTGCCAGCCGGAATGAAGCAGGGCTGACCTTGGAGACCCAGTACTTC. Translation: CASRNEAGLTLETQYF. This chain joins TRBV12-3 or TRBV12-4 and TRBJ2-5; tentatively, D is TRBD1 (5 bases). The V end was cut by 8 bases, the J end by 5 bases, with 24 bases between. The CDR3 runs 16 residues.

This clonotype was counted at least ten times. The rearrangement joins TRBV28 to TRBJ2-3; D is perhaps TRBD1 or TRBD2 (6 bases each). The germline V and J ends were trimmed by 7 bases and 10 bases, with 15 bases remaining between them. CDR3 length: 12 residues. Germline lookup yields CDR1 MDHEN and CDR2 SYDVKM. The CDR3 protein is CASTPPRGAQYF. Written as DNA, the CDR3 is TGTGCCAGCACCCCGCCTAGGGGGGCGCAGTATTTT.

This clonotype was seen a few times. V is TRBV5-1 and J is TRBJ2-4, with 7 bases aligning to TRBD1. The J call could be wrong; TRBJ2-7 is a better fit for the DNA end. The CDR3 covers 13 residues. Germline CDR1 reads SGHRS; CDR2 reads YFSETQ. CDR3 amino acids: CASSPGTVNEQYF. The CDR3 nucleotides are TGCGCCAGCAGCCCCGGGACAGTGAACGAGCAGTACTTC.

This clonotype was seen a few times. The chain links TRBV6-1 to TRBJ2-6, with D possibly being TRBD1 (6 bases). V dropped 4 bases and J dropped 0 bases, with 7 bases sitting between them. Germline assignment: CDR1 MNHNS and CDR2 SASEGT. The CDR3 has 15 residues. This chain's CDR3 is CASSADSSGANVLTF. The CDR3 coding sequence is TGTGCCAGCAGTGCGGACAGCTCTGGGGCCAACGTCCTGACTTTC.

The rearrangement uses TRBV20-1 and TRBJ2-1, with TRBD2 matching 9 bases. The CDR3 loop spans 19 amino acids. After removal of 0 bases from V and 1 base from J, the junction contained 13 bases not matched to a gene. The germline V gene encodes CDR1 DFQATT and CDR2 SNEGSKA (reference sequence). DNA of the CDR3: TGCAGTGCTAGAGATCCCCAAGGTCTGACTAGCGGTTCCTACAATGAGCAGTTCTTC. It yields the protein CSARDPQGLTSGSYNEQFF.

V and J are TRBV6-5 and TRBJ1-1; tentatively, D is TRBD1 (5 bases). Germline V gene lookup returns CDR1 MNHEY and CDR2 SVGAGI. Trimming removed 6 bases from V and 2 bases from J, with 16 bases in between. The CDR3 length is 15 residues. The CDR3 DNA follows: TGTGCCAGCAGAGAAGGGACTTTCAGCAACACTGAAGCTTTCTTT. Amino acids: CASREGTFSNTEAFF.

The V call is TRBV12-5, the J call TRBJ2-2, with D tentatively TRBD1 or TRBD2 (6 bases each). Trimming took 5 bases from V and 0 from J, leaving 13 bases between them. Germline loops: CDR1 LGHNT, CDR2 FRNRAP. CDR3 size: 16 residues. The CDR3 reads CASGPGGGSNTGELFF. The DNA for the CDR3 is TGTGCTAGTGGTCCTGGAGGGGGATCGAACACCGGGGAGCTGTTTTTT.

The CDR3 DNA reads as TGTGCCAGCAGCTTAGAAGCGGGAGCCCCCGAGCAGTACTTC. Amino acids: CASSLEAGAPEQYF. This sequence joins TRBV7-8 and TRBJ2-5; 8 nucleotides align to TRBD2. The closer fit of TRBJ2-7 to the DNA end suggests the J call may be wrong. This CDR3 region has 14 residues. CDR1 and CDR2 from the germline V gene are SGHVS and FQNEAQ.

This chain connects TRBV12-3 or TRBV12-4 to TRBJ2-4, with no clear D. CDR3 size: 15 residues. The V and J ends lost 6 bases and 2 bases respectively, with 14 bases between them. The CDR3 region is CASSLSSETKNIQYF. The DNA for the CDR3 is TGTGCCAGCAGCTTATCGAGCGAGACCAAAAACATTCAGTACTTC.

There are a few counts of this clonotype. This chain links TRBV20-1 with TRBJ1-2, with D perhaps TRBD1 (6 bases). The CDR3 spans 16 residues. V shed 5 bases and J shed 0 bases, with 19 bases lying between them. CDR1 is DFQATT and CDR2 is SNEGSKA in the germline V gene (reference sequence). DNA of the CDR3: TGCAGTGCTGGTCACTCGGGACAACCAGCTAACTATGGCTACACCTTC. This sequence encodes CSAGHSGQPANYGYTF.